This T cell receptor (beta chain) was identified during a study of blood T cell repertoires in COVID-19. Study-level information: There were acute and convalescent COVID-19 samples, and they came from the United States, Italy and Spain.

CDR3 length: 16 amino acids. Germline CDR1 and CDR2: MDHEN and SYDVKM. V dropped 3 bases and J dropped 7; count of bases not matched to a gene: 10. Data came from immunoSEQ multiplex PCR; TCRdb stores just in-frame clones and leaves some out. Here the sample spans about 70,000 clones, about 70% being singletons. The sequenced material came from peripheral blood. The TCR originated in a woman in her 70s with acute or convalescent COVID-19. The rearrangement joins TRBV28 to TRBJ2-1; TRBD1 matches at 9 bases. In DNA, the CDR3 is TGTGCCAGCAGTTTCCTCGGGACAGGGAGGGGTAATGAGCAGTTCTTC. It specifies CASSFLGTGRGNEQFF.